This T cell receptor beta chain was recovered during a study of metastatic and nonmetastatic thyroid tumors. TCRdb re-clonotyped the PCR reads via MiXCR. The table lists 20,000 to 30,000 clones, approximately 20% of them singletons, with roughly 4.8% in the top ten. Thyroid surgery was performed in patients who had received no treatment beforehand. Losses at the gene ends were 3 bases for V and 2 bases for J; bases not matched to a gene: 15. Germline V gene lookup returns CDR1 SNHLY and CDR2 FYNNEI. This CDR3 comprises 20 residues. The rearrangement joins TRBV2 to TRBJ2-2, with 10 bases aligning to TRBD1. This receptor was taken from a male donor with papillary thyroid cancer or a benign thyroid nodule (not recorded which). Some clones in this sample may be carry-over from other donors' samples. What was sequenced was blood. The DNA for the CDR3 is TGTGCCAGCAGTGATTATCCGGGACAGGGGCCCGGTTTCAACACCGGGGAGCTGTTTTTT. Translation: CASSDYPGQGPGFNTGELFF.